These 19 T cell receptor beta chains share one sample of origin, sequenced in a study of monozygotic twins with inflammatory bowel disease. One entry per CDR3 protein, without DNA, is what TCRdb gives after re-calling the 5' RACE reads. In total, the table holds 350,000 to 400,000 distinct CDR3 sequences. Sequenced: blood. Source of these receptors: a human donor with ulcerative colitis or Crohn's disease, or a healthy co-twin of an affected twin (not recorded which).

CDR3 residues: CASSRKRQDGYTF. The genes are TRBV27 and TRBJ1-2; the D gene TCRdb calls, TRBD1, cannot be checked with no DNA. This CDR3 contains 13 residues. In germline, CDR1 is MNHEY, CDR2 SMNVEV (reference sequence).

The rearrangement links TRBV14 to TRBJ1-4. Germline V gene lookup returns CDR1 SGHDN and CDR2 FVKESK. This CDR3 comprises 15 residues. CDR3 in amino acids: CASSLNRALTEKLFF.

The chain carries TRBV12-3 or TRBV12-4 and TRBJ2-5. CDR3 length equals 13 residues. The CDR3 sequence is CASSKLIQETQYF.

CDR3 residues: CASSSWEKETQYF. The chain links TRBV27 to TRBJ2-5. CDR1 is MNHEY, CDR2 SMNVEV, per germline (reference sequence). This CDR3 has 13 amino acids.

This sequence joins TRBV6-5 and TRBJ1-1; the TRBD1 assignment by TCRdb is unverifiable without DNA. Germline V gene sequence: CDR1 MNHEY, CDR2 SVGAGI. The CDR3 has 17 amino acids. The CDR3 spells CASSYVGQGRSSSEAFF.

The chain is built from TRBV19 and TRBJ2-5; TCRdb names TRBD1, which stays unverified in the absence of DNA. Germline V gives CDR1 LNHDA, CDR2 SQIVND (reference sequence). The CDR3 runs to 15 residues. CDR3 sequence reads: CASRSNRGNQETQYF.

This chain joins TRBV20-1 and TRBJ2-1; TCRdb returns TRBD2, unconfirmable since there is no DNA. The CDR3 is 16 amino acids. Germline V lookup: CDR1 DFQATT, CDR2 SNEGSKA (reference sequence). The CDR3 sequence is CSTPPSGRTSYNEQFF.

CDR3 protein: CASSQDNQGINYGYTF. This rearrangement joins TRBV4-2 to TRBJ1-2; TCRdb's D gene call, TRBD1, goes unchecked for lack of DNA. Germline values: CDR1 LGHNA, CDR2 YNFKEQ. This CDR3 region has 16 residues.

The chain links TRBV5-4 to TRBJ2-1; the D call of TRBD1 rests on TCRdb alone, since no DNA is present to check it. CDR1 and CDR2 from the germline V gene are SGHNT and YYREEE (reference sequence). The CDR3 loop spans 17 amino acids. This CDR3 reads CASSASPGTGGKYEQFF.

The V call is TRBV28, the J call TRBJ2-7; lacking DNA, the TRBD1 call made by TCRdb goes unchecked. This CDR3 has 12 residues. Germline assignment: CDR1 MDHEN and CDR2 SYDVKM. The chain's CDR3 is CASSLRGSEQYF. The whole variable domain, remainder taken from reference TRBV28 and TRBJ2-7, is DVKVTQSSRYLVKRTGEKVFLECVQDMDHENMFWYRQDPGLGLRLIYFSYDVKMKEKGDIPEGYSVSREKKERFSLILESASTNQTSMYLCASSLRGSEQYFGPGTRLTVT.

The chain links TRBV7-3 to TRBJ2-2; TCRdb proposes TRBD1, but this gene call is untestable without DNA. Germline V gives CDR1 SGHTA, CDR2 FQGTGA. This CDR3 comprises 14 residues. This CDR3 reads CASSPPGDPGELFF.

This chain joins TRBV12-3 or TRBV12-4 and TRBJ1-3; the TCRdb D gene call, TRBD1, has no DNA to confirm it. The CDR3 covers 16 residues. The CDR3 reads CASSPTQGLAGNTIYF.

The V and J genes are TRBV27 and TRBJ2-4; the D call from TCRdb, TRBD1, cannot be confirmed without DNA. Per the germline V gene, CDR1 is MNHEY and CDR2 is SMNVEV (reference sequence). The CDR3 is made up of 15 amino acids. This CDR3 reads CASSQDSLAKNMQYF.

The chain has TRBV20-1 and TRBJ2-1; TCRdb's D call, TRBD1, is unchecked because there is no DNA. Germline CDR1 reads DFQATT; CDR2 reads SNEGSKA (reference sequence). The CDR3 has 13 amino acids. The CDR3 loop reads CSARRDENNEQFF.

V is TRBV3-1 and J is TRBJ2-4; the D call of TRBD2 rests on TCRdb alone, since no DNA is present to check it. Germline lookup yields CDR1 LGHDT and CDR2 YNNKEL (reference sequence). This CDR3 contains 16 residues. CDR3 region: CASSQDLSAGRNIQYF.

This chain links TRBV29-1 with TRBJ2-3; TCRdb's D call, TRBD2, is unchecked because there is no DNA. Germline CDR1 is SQVTM and CDR2 is ANQGSEA. This CDR3 is 13 amino acids long. The CDR3: CSVRGRSTDTQYF.

V usage is TRBV25-1 and J usage is TRBJ2-2; the TRBD2 assignment by TCRdb is unverifiable without DNA. The V gene's germline CDR1 is MGHDK and CDR2 SYGVNS. CDR3 size: 16 residues. CDR3 protein: CASSEGPGLSTGELFF.

The chain uses TRBV28 and TRBJ2-7; no DNA is available, so the TRBD1 call from TCRdb remains unchecked. CDR3 size: 16 residues. CDR1 MDHEN and CDR2 SYDVKM come from the germline V gene. CDR3 residues: CASKRGISLSSYEQYF. Complete variable domain (other parts from reference TRBV28 and TRBJ2-7): DVKVTQSSRYLVKRTGEKVFLECVQDMDHENMFWYRQDPGLGLRLIYFSYDVKMKEKGDIPEGYSVSREKKERFSLILESASTNQTSMYLCASKRGISLSSYEQYFGPGTRLTVT.

The J gene is TRBJ1-5, the V gene TRBV5-1; the D call of TRBD1 rests on TCRdb alone, since no DNA is present to check it. CDR3 length: 15 amino acids. Germline CDR1 reads SGHRS; CDR2 reads YFSETQ. The CDR3 loop reads CASSLVPGFNQPQHF.